The rows below give T cell receptor beta chains drawn from one sample of a study of OX40 agonist ivuxolimab in advanced cancers. Libraries were prepared by immunoSEQ multiplex PCR; TCRdb keeps only in-frame clonotypes and omits some of them. Among 40,000 or so clones listed, roughly nine tenths were seen once. The sequencing used CD4+ or CD8+ T cells sorted from blood, collected in a trial of the OX40 agonist ivuxolimab. These receptors all come from an adult with an advanced solid tumor such as melanoma, head and neck, liver or kidney cancer. CDR3s include the opening cysteine and the closing phenylalanine or tryptophan. The D gene is left open where the match is weak. Some rows have no size entry. The others give once, few or many, or a class for an expanded clone.

V	J	size	D	DNA	CDR3
TRBV19	TRBJ1-4	.	TRBD1	TGTGCCAGTAGCGACAGGGCTACTAATGAAAAACTGTTTTTT	CASSDRATNEKLFF
TRBV6-1	TRBJ1-5	.	TRBD1	TGTGCCAGCAGTGAAGCCCTGGGACAGGGCCGTATTCAGCCCCAGCATTTT	CASSEALGQGRIQPQHF
TRBV19	TRBJ2-7	.	.	TGTGCCAGTAGTATAGGTGACGGGAGCTCCTACGAGCAGTACTTC	CASSIGDGSSYEQYF
TRBV9	TRBJ1-1	.	.	TGTGCCAGCAGCGTATTGGAGACGGCAGACACTGAAGCTTTCTTT	CASSVLETADTEAFF
TRBV11-3	TRBJ2-1	.	TRBD1	TGTGCCAGCAGCCCCTGGGACAGACCTTACAATGAGCAGTTCTTC	CASSPWDRPYNEQFF
TRBV11-2	TRBJ2-1	.	TRBD1	TGTGCCAGCAGCTCCGGGACAGGGAGGTACAATGAGCAGTTCTTC	CASSSGTGRYNEQFF
TRBV19	TRBJ2-7	.	.	TGTGCCAGTAGTATTAGGGCTGACGCTTACGAGCAGTACTTC	CASSIRADAYEQYF
TRBV5-5	TRBJ1-4	.	.	TGTGCCAGCAGCTTAGACAGTTGGGATGAAAAACTGTTTTTT	CASSLDSWDEKLFF
TRBV6-5	TRBJ2-7	.	.	TGTGCCAGCAGTTACGGGGACTTCTCCTACGAGCAGTACTTC	CASSYGDFSYEQYF
TRBV21-1	TRBJ2-3	.	.	TGTGCCAGCAGCAAAGCGGCTAGCGGGGGGAGTCCAGATACGCAGTATTTT	CASSKAASGGSPDTQYF
TRBV4-2	TRBJ1-4	.	TRBD1	TGTGCCAGCAGCGGACGGACAGGGTTTCGGTCAACTAATGAAAAACTGTTTTTT	CASSGRTGFRSTNEKLFF
TRBV5-4	TRBJ1-1	.	.	TGTGCCAGCAGCTTGCCCAGTCAGACTGAAGCTTTCTTT	CASSLPSQTEAFF
TRBV6-1	TRBJ1-3	.	.	TGTGCCAGCAGTGACGACAGGACCTCTGGAAACACCATATATTTT	CASSDDRTSGNTIYF
TRBV11-3	TRBJ2-7	.	TRBD2	TGTGCCAGCAGCTCAAAGGGACTAGGCGGCTACGAGCAGTACTTC	CASSSKGLGGYEQYF
TRBV9	TRBJ1-2	.	.	TGTGCCAGCAGCGTAAGGGGGGGCGGTGACTATGGCTACACCTTC	CASSVRGGGDYGYTF
TRBV7-9	TRBJ1-2	.	.	TGTGCCAGCAGCTCTTCAGGGTCCGGCTACACCTTC	CASSSSGSGYTF
TRBV7-2	TRBJ1-1	.	.	TGTGCCAGCAGCCCCTACGTGGGGGCCGGGGCTGAAGCTTTCTTT	CASSPYVGAGAEAFF
TRBV5-1	TRBJ2-2	.	.	TGCGCCAGCAGCTTACAAGGGGGTAACACCGGGGAGCTGTTTTTT	CASSLQGGNTGELFF
TRBV19	TRBJ1-5	few	TRBD1	TGTGCCAGTAGAAGGAGGACAGGGGGCAGGAATCAGCCCCAGCATTTT	CASRRRTGGRNQPQHF
TRBV7-9	TRBJ1-6	few	.	TGTGCCAGCAGCTTAGGAGGCAGTACAAATTCACCCCTCCACTTT	CASSLGGSTNSPLHF
TRBV2	TRBJ2-1	.	TRBD2	TGTGCCAGCAGTTGGACTAGCGGGGGGTACAATGAGCAGTTCTTC	CASSWTSGGYNEQFF
TRBV5-6	TRBJ1-1	.	.	TGTGCCAGCAGCTCGGGGGCAGGTCGGGGTACTGAAGCTTTCTTT	CASSSGAGRGTEAFF
TRBV9	TRBJ2-7	.	TRBD2	TGTGCCAGCAGCGTCAGCGGGGGGACCTACGAGCAGTACTTC	CASSVSGGTYEQYF
TRBV29-1	TRBJ2-6	.	.	TGCAGCGTCCAAGACTCTGGGGCCAACGTCCTGACTTTC	CSVQDSGANVLTF
TRBV12-2	TRBJ2-6	once	.	TGTGCAAGTCGCTCACGGAGATCCACACAAAGTCGGGCCAACGTCCTGACTTTC	CASRSRRSTQSRANVLTF
TRBV5-1	TRBJ1-3	.	.	TGCGCCAGCAGCTTGGGACGATCCTCCGGAAACACCATATATTTT	CASSLGRSSGNTIYF
TRBV18	TRBJ1-4	.	.	TGTGCCAGCTCAATTGCTAGGACTCGAGGGGGTGAAAAACTGTTTTTT	CASSIARTRGGEKLFF
TRBV4-1	TRBJ2-5	.	TRBD2	TGCGCCAGCCGGCCGACTAGCGGGATACAAGAGACCCAGTACTTC	CASRPTSGIQETQYF
TRBV2	TRBJ1-1	.	.	TGTGCCAGCACCTCCCGGGCTTTGGACACTGAAGCTTTCTTT	CASTSRALDTEAFF
TRBV2	TRBJ1-4	.	.	TGTGCCAGCAGGGACAGCTCAACTAATGAAAAACTGTTTTTT	CASRDSSTNEKLFF
TRBV2	TRBJ2-6	.	TRBD1	TGTGCCAGCAGGCGGACAGGCGATTCTGGGGCCAACGTCCTGACTTTC	CASRRTGDSGANVLTF
TRBV28	TRBJ1-2	.	.	TGTGCCAGCAGACCCGGTAACAGGGTGTTGCGCTACACCTTC	CASRPGNRVLRYTF
TRBV6-5	TRBJ1-2	.	.	TGTGCCAGCAGCCGGGACCGGAACTATGGCTACACCTTC	CASSRDRNYGYTF
TRBV2	TRBJ1-1	few	.	TGTGCCAGGACCGGGACGGAGAACACTGAAGCTTTCTTT	CARTGTENTEAFF
TRBV5-6	TRBJ2-3	once	.	TGTGCCAGCAGCTTGCGGCGAGTCAGCACAGATACGCAGTATTTT	CASSLRRVSTDTQYF
TRBV7-9	TRBJ2-7	.	.	TGTGCCAGCAGCTTAGAACCGGGAGAAGGCGAGCAGTACTTC	CASSLEPGEGEQYF
TRBV7-9	TRBJ2-3	.	.	TGTGCCAGCAGCTTAGGCAGGGTTGAGATAGATACGCAGTATTTT	CASSLGRVEIDTQYF
TRBV15	TRBJ2-1	.	TRBD2	TGTGCCACCAGCAGAGAATGGGGGGGGACTTACAATGAGCAGTTCTTC	CATSREWGGTYNEQFF
TRBV6-1	TRBJ1-2	.	TRBD1	TGTGCCAGCAGTGGCAACCGACAGGGGGTTAACTATGGCTACACCTTC	CASSGNRQGVNYGYTF
TRBV11-2	TRBJ1-1	.	.	TGTGCCAGCAGCTTAGAGCCAGCGATGAACACTGAAGCTTTCTTT	CASSLEPAMNTEAFF
TRBV9	TRBJ2-7	once	.	TGTGCCAGCGCCGTTACAGGGTGGCAGTACTTC	CASAVTGWQYF
TRBV5-4	TRBJ1-1	.	.	TGTGCCAGCAGCTGGGAAATAACTGAAGCTTTCTTT	CASSWEITEAFF
TRBV11-3	TRBJ2-3	once	TRBD2	TGTGCCAGCAGCTCGGGACTAGCGGGGGGCACAGATACGCAGTATTTT	CASSSGLAGGTDTQYF
TRBV11-3	TRBJ2-3	.	.	TGTGCCAGCAGCTCAGGCGGGGATTACACAGATACGCAGTATTTT	CASSSGGDYTDTQYF
TRBV11-3	TRBJ1-1	.	.	TGTGCCAGCAGCTCTCCAAGGGTGGCTGAAGCTTTCTTT	CASSSPRVAEAFF
TRBV9	TRBJ2-2	.	.	TGTGCCAGCAGCGTAGAAGGGGCCAACACCGGGGAGCTGTTTTTT	CASSVEGANTGELFF
TRBV6-1	TRBJ1-3	.	.	TGTGCCAGCAGTGTTGATTTCCACAGGGCTGACACCATATATTTT	CASSVDFHRADTIYF
TRBV4-2	TRBJ1-1	.	.	.	CASSQVGQGASSPFF
TRBV7-2	TRBJ1-5	.	.	TGTGCCAGCAGCTTAGTGGGAGAAGGGAATCAGCCCCAGCATTTT	CASSLVGEGNQPQHF
TRBV5-5	TRBJ1-2	few	.	TGTGCCAGCAGCTTGAGGCCAGACACTAACTATGGCTACACCTTC	CASSLRPDTNYGYTF
TRBV6-6	TRBJ1-1	.	.	TGTGCCAGCAGTTACTCCCCCCGACAGACTGAAGCTTTCTTT	CASSYSPRQTEAFF
TRBV6-6	TRBJ2-6	.	.	TGTGCCAGCAGCGACCCCGGGTCTGGGGCCAACGTCCTGACTTTC	CASSDPGSGANVLTF
TRBV9	TRBJ2-5	.	TRBD1	TGTGCCAGCAGCCCCGGTAACAGGGGCCTCCTTCAAGAGACCCAGTACTTC	CASSPGNRGLLQETQYF